This T cell receptor beta chain was identified during a study of cytomegalovirus exposure and HLA in healthy donors. Study-wide results and limits: The study listed under 200 cytomegalovirus-associated TCR beta chains. V- and J-gene trimming in TCR beta was tied to a missense DCLRE1C variant by an analysis performed later.

Each donor was healthy, and each was a bone marrow donor. The germline V and J ends were trimmed by 4 bases and 4 bases, with 11 bases remaining between them. The CDR3 is 14 residues long. Germline V gene sequence: CDR1 SGHTA, CDR2 FQGNSA. Only a few counts were recorded for this clone. Its antigen remains unknown. PCR used 60 Vbeta primers and 13 Jbeta primers. The data were produced by immunoSEQ multiplex PCR, yet TCRdb's version contains in-frame clones alone and is incomplete. The data contain under 200,000 clones, around 78% of them singletons. The chain combines TRBV7-2 with TRBJ1-3; D possibly corresponds to TRBD1 (6 bases). The receptor was isolated from a woman in her twenties or thirties in good health and CMV-seropositive. The sample consisted of PBMCs. The CDR3: CASSYIQGGNTIYF. The CDR3 nucleotides read TGTGCCAGCAGCTACATACAGGGAGGAAACACCATATATTTT.